This entry lists 20 T cell receptor delta chains sequenced from one sample in a study of γδ T cells in repeated Plasmodium falciparum infection. Flow sorting of PBMC yielded separate Vgamma9/Vdelta2+ and Vdelta2-negative gammadelta T cell populations for bulk repertoire analysis. TCRdb fed the multiplex PCR reads to CATT. This sample has 85,000 to 100,000 delta-chain clones, with more than 0.85% found just once. The sequencing sample was made of gamma-delta T cells from blood. Receptor source: a pool of human donors (malaria-infected and uninfected, not separated).

A remark on this clone: Translating this DNA gives a protein that differs at residue 12 from the TCRdb one, which belongs to a much larger clone; a read error is likely, and the protein shown is this translation. V and J are TRDV2 and TRDJ1, with TRDD3 matching 9 bases. Since TCRdb gives no J gene, matching the DNA to germline was used here to assign it. The J segment lost 0 bases and the V segment lost 3 bases, leaving 13 bases of the junction unmatched. This CDR3 region has 18 residues. Germline CDR1 GEAIGNYY, CDR2 EKD. CDR3: CACDGIETLGDHTDKLIF. DNA for the CDR3: TGTGCCTGTGACGGAATCGAAACACTGGGGGACCACACCGATAAACTCATCTTT.

This clone showed up just a few times. The protein given by TCRdb reflects a much larger clone and differs at residue 7 from this DNA's translation, likely from a read error; the protein shown is the DNA's translation. The chain uses TRDV1 and TRDJ1; no firm D call. The J gene is absent in TCRdb and was assigned here via DNA matching to germline. V lost 2 bases and J lost 6, with 7 bases in between. The CDR3 runs to 12 residues. The germline CDR1 and CDR2 sequences are TSWWSYY and QGS. The CDR3 sequence is CALGELQYKLIF. The CDR3 coding sequence is TGTGCTCTTGGGGAATTGCAGTATAAACTCATCTTT.

This clone was picked up a small number of times. This likely came from a read error, as a far larger clone is one base away. Distinct nucleotide sequences in the sample also encode this CDR3. V gene TRDV2 combines with J gene TRDJ1; D is unresolved. The J gene comes from matching the DNA to germline here; TCRdb lacks it. The CDR3 is 16 amino acids. Germline assignment: CDR1 GEAIGNYY and CDR2 EKD. As DNA, the CDR3 is TGTGCCTGCGACACCGTTCTCCGTACGGGGACCGATAAACTCATCTTT. Its protein product is CACDTVLRTGTDKLIF.

A few counts support this clone. The TCRdb protein comes from a much larger clone and disagrees with this DNA's translation at residue 18, likely due to a read error; the protein given here is derived from the DNA. The rearrangement uses TRDV1 and TRDJ1; 11 bases line up with TRDD3. The J gene, not given by TCRdb, was assigned here from a germline match of the nucleotide sequence. This CDR3 spans 24 amino acids. With 4 bases clipped from V and 0 bases from J, the junction kept 28 bases outside the gene matches. Germline V gives CDR1 TSWWSYY, CDR2 QGS. CDR3 DNA sequence: TGTGCTCTTGGGGCCTTTCCTGCGAATGGGGGATACGGGACAAGACCGCGGCACACCGATAAACTCATCTTT. Its translation: CALGAFPANGGYGTRPRHTDKLIF.

This clone was seen more than once but under ten times. This sequence is one base from a far larger clone and is likely a read error. The same CDR3 arises from other DNA sequences in this sample as well. This chain connects TRDV2 to TRDJ1; 8 nucleotides match TRDD3. TCRdb records no J gene; here it was assigned by comparing the DNA to germline. The CDR3 is 16 residues long. Germline V gene lookup returns CDR1 GEAIGNYY and CDR2 EKD. CDR3 bases: TGTGCCTGTGACTCCGTACTGGGGGGAGGAACCGACAAACTCATCTTT. Its protein is CACDSVLGGGTDKLIF.

At least ten counts were recorded for this clone. The same CDR3 is also encoded by other DNA sequences in this sample. V usage is TRDV1 and J usage is TRDJ1; 13 nucleotides line up with TRDD3. V gave up 1 base and J gave up 2 bases; unmatched junction bases: 28. The germline V gene encodes CDR1 TSWWSYY and CDR2 QGS. CDR3 size: 25 residues. The CDR3 reads CALGEPFPYLRTGGYAFRRTDKLIF. The CDR3 nucleotides read TGTGCTCTTGGGGAACCGTTTCCTTACCTACGTACTGGGGGATACGCCTTCCGTCGGACCGATAAACTCATCTTT.

In its sample, this clone was seen many times. The protein given by TCRdb reflects a much larger clone and differs at residue 6 from this DNA's translation, likely from a read error; the protein shown is the DNA's translation. The chain joins TRDV1 to TRDJ1; the D is unclear. The CDR3 spans 17 residues. Germline values: CDR1 TSWWSYY, CDR2 QGS. Trimming took off 1 base at V and 0 bases at J, with 15 bases between the two ends. As DNA, the CDR3 is TGTGCTCTTGGGGAACCTCGGACCGGACTGTACACCGATAAACTCATCTTT. Encoded protein: CALGEPRTGLYTDKLIF.

As for this clone: TCRdb pairs this DNA with a much larger clone's protein that differs at residue 13, likely a read error; the protein shown was translated from the DNA. The rearrangement uses TRDV2 and TRDJ3; D perhaps matches TRDD2 (5 bases). The J gene was missing in TCRdb and was found by matching the end of the DNA to germline. Germline values: CDR1 GEAIGNYY, CDR2 EKD. The germline V and J ends were trimmed by 0 bases and 0 bases, with 29 bases remaining between them. This CDR3 spans 24 amino acids. The CDR3 sequence: CACDTASVSGGPESSSWDTRQMFF. CDR3 nucleotide sequence: TGTGCCTGTGACACCGCTTCCGTCTCCGGAGGGCCTGAGAGCAGCTCCTGGGACACCCGACAGATGTTTTTC.

This clone was counted many times. The chain has TRDV2 and TRDJ3; 9 nucleotides line up with TRDD3. TCRdb carries no J gene annotation; the J gene was assigned here by matching the DNA with germline. The junction had 10 bases not matched to a gene; V was cut back by 2 bases and J by 0 bases. The germline V gene has CDR1 GEAIGNYY and CDR2 EKD. The length of the CDR3 is 20 residues. CDR3 DNA: TGTGCCTGTGACAGCTTACTGGGGGACCCCCGCTCCTGGGACACCCGACAGATGTTTTTC. It codes for CACDSLLGDPRSWDTRQMFF.

This clone appeared a few times. A far larger clone is a single base away, which makes a read error likely. This CDR3 is also generated by other DNA sequences in the sample. The J gene went uncalled, whereas the V gene is TRDV1. The CDR3 is 16 amino acids. The germline gives CDR1 TSWWSYY, CDR2 QGS. The CDR3 sequence: CALLTATRSSADKLIF. The CDR3, as DNA: TGTGCTCTTCTGACCGCAACAAGGAGTTCGGCCGATAAGCTCATCTTT.

At least ten counts were recorded for this clone. This chain uses TRDV2 with TRDJ1; 13 nucleotides align to TRDD3. TCRdb gives no J gene; it was assigned here by matching the DNA to germline. Per germline, CDR1 GEAIGNYY and CDR2 EKD. The CDR3 extends over 20 amino acids. V shed 3 bases and J 4 bases; nucleotides not matched to a gene: 19. The DNA for the CDR3 is TGTGCCTGTGACGCGGTACTGGGGGATACGCAAAAGGCGGAACGCGATAAACTCATCTTT. Its translation: CACDAVLGDTQKAERDKLIF.

This clone has a handful of counts. A read error is likely here: a far larger clone is one base away. In the same sample, other DNA sequences code for this CDR3. V and J are TRDV1 and TRDJ1, with D tentatively TRDD2 or TRDD3 (7 bases each). No J gene was available from TCRdb, and it was assigned here by a germline match of the DNA. The germline V gene encodes CDR1 TSWWSYY and CDR2 QGS. Between the trimmed V and J ends, which lost 1 base and 6 bases, there was a span of 36 bases. The CDR3 spans 22 residues. CDR3 residues: CALGEPFLRVTTAGGRLNKLIF. The DNA for the CDR3 is TGTGCTCTTGGGGAACCATTCCTACGGGTCACTACAGCTGGGGGCCGGCTCAATAAACTCATCTTT.

On this clone: It is likely a read error: a sequence one base away is far more abundant. Other DNA sequences within the sample encode an identical CDR3. This chain joins TRDV2 and TRDJ1, with 8 bases that match TRDD3. No J gene was available from TCRdb, and it was assigned here by a germline match of the DNA. This CDR3 spans 16 amino acids. Germline values: CDR1 GEAIGNYY, CDR2 EKD. Germline trimming cut 3 bases from V and 0 bases from J; bases unmatched to any gene: 8. For the CDR3, the DNA is TGTGCCTGTGACCGACTGGGGGGGAATTACACCGATAAACTCATCTTT. Its translation: CACDRLGGNYTDKLIF.

Worth noting for this clone: One base separates it from a far larger clone, so it is likely a read error. Other DNA variants within this sample encode the same CDR3. This chain uses TRDV1 with TRDJ1; 12 bases fit TRDD3. The J gene, missing from TCRdb, was assigned here through DNA to germline matching. The CDR3 spans 26 residues. CDR1 and CDR2 (germline): TSWWSYY, QGS. J lost 5 bases, V lost 4 bases, and 38 bases had no gene match. The CDR3 coding sequence is TGTGCTCTTGGGGTTGTATTAATTCCTACCCCCCTCGCTGATCGTCTACTGGGGGATACACCAGATAAACTCATCTTT. This encodes CALGVVLIPTPLADRLLGDTPDKLIF.

This clone has just a few counts. Translating this DNA gives a protein that differs at residue 12 from the TCRdb one, which belongs to a much larger clone; a read error is likely, and the protein shown is this translation. The chain links TRDV1 to TRDJ3; 7 bases align to TRDD3. TCRdb lists no J gene, so it was determined here by aligning the DNA to germline. This CDR3 region has 21 residues. The V segment lost 0 bases and the J segment 4 bases; nucleotides outside the gene matches: 15. CDR1 TSWWSYY and CDR2 QGS come from the germline V gene. The CDR3 bases are TGTGCTCTTGGGGAACTACCTACAGGGTGGGGGACACGATGGGACACCCGACAGATGTTTTTC. This translates into CALGELPTGWGTRWDTRQMFF.

There are many counts of this clone. The rearrangement joins TRDV1 to TRDJ1, with TRDD3 identical over 12 bases. The CDR3 contains 22 residues. The germline V gene encodes CDR1 TSWWSYY and CDR2 QGS. The V gene end was trimmed by 5 bases and the J gene end by 1 base; junction bases not matched to a gene: 23. The CDR3 loop is CALGTTLNPTLGDTLATDKLIF. DNA for the CDR3: TGTGCTCTTGGGACAACCCTAAACCCAACCCTGGGGGATACGCTCGCCACCGATAAACTCATCTTT.

This clone turned up a few times. The protein given by TCRdb reflects a much larger clone and differs at residue 15 from this DNA's translation, likely from a read error; the protein shown is the DNA's translation. In nucleotides, the CDR3 is TGTGCCTGTGACACTAAGGCCTGGGGGGGGCCCACAACCGATGAACTCATCTTT. It codes for CACDTKAWGGPTTDELIF. The chain links TRDV2 to TRDJ1; 7 bases line up with TRDD3. In the absence of a J gene in TCRdb, the DNA was matched to germline to assign it here. This CDR3 has 18 amino acids. CDR1 and CDR2 from the germline V gene are GEAIGNYY and EKD.

Worth noting for this clone: A far larger clone is just one base off, so this is likely a read error. In the same sample, other DNA sequences code for this CDR3. This chain uses TRDV1 with TRDJ1; 7 bases are a match to TRDD3. No J segment appears in TCRdb, so it was assigned here by matching the sequence to germline. The germline gives CDR1 TSWWSYY, CDR2 QGS. After removal of 1 base from V and 1 base from J, the junction contained 21 bases not matched to a gene. The CDR3 totals 21 residues. CDR3 protein: CALGEPTPILGTRIGTDKLIF. The CDR3 bases are TGTGCTCTTGGGGAACCTACTCCGATACTGGGGACGCGAATTGGCACCGATAAACTCATCTTT.

This clone was observed a handful of times. A far larger clone lies a single base away; this is likely a read error. The same CDR3 can be traced to other DNA sequences in this sample. The J gene was not called, though the V gene is TRDV2; the table's D call, TRDD3, has no DNA check behind it. The length of the CDR3 is 18 residues. CDR1 is GEAIGNYY and CDR2 is EKD in the germline V gene. Written as DNA, the CDR3 is TGTGCCTGTGACACCGTGGGGAGTAAAGTAAAGGGCACCGATAAACTTATCTTT. Residues: CACDTVGSKVKGTDKLIF.

As concerns this clone: Translating this DNA gives a protein that differs at residue 7 from the TCRdb one, which belongs to a much larger clone; a read error is likely, and the protein shown is this translation. V and J are TRDV1 and TRDJ1, with 10 positions matching TRDD3. Matching the DNA to germline supplied the J gene, which TCRdb does not give. Trimming took 3 bases from V and 5 from J; bases not matched to a gene: 18. Germline V lookup: CDR1 TSWWSYY, CDR2 QGS. CDR3 length: 19 amino acids. The CDR3 here is CALGDPKSPYWGMFDKLIF. CDR3 coding DNA: TGTGCTCTTGGGGATCCCAAATCTCCTTACTGGGGGATGTTTGATAAACTCATCTTT.